The 25 T cell receptor beta chains reported below all come from one sample, sequenced in a study of cytomegalovirus exposure and HLA in healthy donors (dated by TCRdb to about 2017). The library was made by the immunoSEQ multiplex PCR assay. The table was pulled from immuneACCESS by TCRdb, which kept in-frame rearrangements only. Such tables lose some clones; where checked, under half of the loss comes from unresolved V genes, and the rest has no known cause. The sample includes around 120,000 clones, with about 87% observed a single time. The ten most abundant clones make up approximately 2.1% of the sample. The sample comprised PBMCs. The receptor source for this set is a woman younger than 30 in good health and CMV-seronegative.

This clone has a handful of counts. The rearrangement links TRBV7-2 to TRBJ1-6; the match to TRBD1 covers 8 bases. This CDR3 is 15 amino acids long. V lost 5 bases to trimming and J lost 11 bases; unmatched junction nucleotides: 11. Germline CDR1 reads SGHTA; CDR2 reads FQGNSA. The CDR3 DNA follows: TGTGCCAGCAGCGGGAGGACAGGGAGGAATGCACCCCTCCACTTT. Protein product: CASSGRTGRNAPLHF.

This clone was found a few times. V usage is TRBV2 and J usage is TRBJ1-6; 10 bases align to TRBD1. The CDR3 loop spans 15 amino acids. CDR1 and CDR2 (germline): SNHLY, FYNNEI. V was clipped by 6 bases and J by 5 bases; unmatched bases: 4. The CDR3 DNA follows: TGTGCCAGCAGCCCAGGGACAGGGGATAATTCACCCCTCCACTTT. Translation: CASSPGTGDNSPLHF.

The CDR3 DNA reads as TGTGCCAGTAGTATAAGAGAGATTAACCCTGGCTACACCTTC. Translation: CASSIREINPGYTF. The rearrangement uses TRBV19 and TRBJ1-2, with unresolved D. The CDR3 is made up of 14 amino acids. Trimming removed 2 bases at V and 7 bases at J, with 14 bases between. Germline loops: CDR1 LNHDA, CDR2 SQIVND (reference sequence). The full variable domain, in which reference TRBV19 and TRBJ1-2 provide the parts outside the CDR3, is DGGITQSPKYLFRKEGQNVTLSCEQNLNHDAMYWYRQDPGQGLRLIYYSQIVNDFQKGDIAEGYSVSREKKESFPLTVTSAQKNPTAFYLCASSIREINPGYTFGSGTRLTVV.

This rearrangement joins TRBV4-1 to TRBJ2-1; TRBD2 agrees at 8 bases. From germline, CDR1 is MGHRA and CDR2 YSYEKL. The CDR3 contains 13 residues. Unmatched junction bases numbered 5, after V lost 5 bases and J lost 8 bases. Here the CDR3 reads CASSTRLAHEQFF. CDR3 in DNA: TGCGCCAGCAGCACTCGACTAGCGCATGAGCAGTTCTTC.

This clone appeared a few times. The chain links TRBV28 to TRBJ1-5; D is perhaps TRBD1 (5 bases). The CDR3 sequence is 15 residues long. Trimming took off 2 bases at V and 4 bases at J, with 12 bases between the two ends. CDR1 is MDHEN and CDR2 is SYDVKM in the germline V gene. CDR3 amino acids: CASSLAGAYNQPQHF. As DNA, the CDR3 is TGTGCCAGCAGTTTAGCTGGGGCCTATAATCAGCCCCAGCATTTT.

The J gene is TRBJ2-7, the V gene TRBV4-3; tentative D call: TRBD1 (6 bases). CDR1 LGHNA and CDR2 YSLEER come from the germline V gene. This CDR3 has 17 residues. Trimming left V 2 bases short and J 5 bases short, with 22 bases between. DNA for the CDR3: TGCGCCAGCAGCCAAAGTGAGGACAGTAAGGCTTTCCACGAGCAGTACTTC. Protein product: CASSQSEDSKAFHEQYF.

This clone was seen a few times. The V and J genes are TRBV2 and TRBJ2-7; 8 bases are a match to TRBD1. Trimming removed 7 bases from V and 6 bases from J; junction bases left unmatched: 5. The V gene's germline CDR1 is SNHLY and CDR2 FYNNEI. This CDR3 region has 12 residues. This chain's CDR3 is CASKTGAREQYF. The DNA of the CDR3 is TGTGCCAGCAAGACAGGGGCCCGCGAGCAGTACTTC.

This clone was detected only once. This chain links TRBV6-5 with TRBJ2-7; D ambiguous. This CDR3 has 13 residues. The germline gives CDR1 MNHEY, CDR2 SVGAGI. Trimming took off 4 bases at V and 3 bases at J, with 10 bases between the two ends. CDR3 in amino acids: CASSSPGIYEQYF. The DNA of the CDR3 is TGTGCCAGCAGTTCCCCAGGAATCTACGAGCAGTACTTC.

This clone was seen just once. V and J are TRBV12-5 and TRBJ2-2; 7 nucleotides match TRBD1. Trimming at V came to 0 bases and at J to 0 bases, leaving 13 bases not matched to a gene. The CDR3 has 20 amino acids. Germline CDR1 and CDR2: LGHNT and FRNRAP. The CDR3 region is CASGLVFRQGYFANTGELFF. The CDR3 region has the DNA TGTGCTAGTGGTTTGGTCTTCAGACAGGGATACTTCGCGAACACCGGGGAGCTGTTTTTT.

In DNA form, the CDR3 reads TGCGCCAGCAGCTTGCTGCGGGGCGAGGCAGATACGCAGTATTTT. This codes for CASSLLRGEADTQYF. The rearrangement uses TRBV5-1 and TRBJ2-3; a weak D match, TRBD2 (6 bases). The CDR3 sequence is 15 residues long. V lost 1 base and J 4 bases, leaving 13 bases between the germline ends. CDR1 and CDR2 from the germline V gene are SGHRS and YFSETQ.

The genes are TRBV15 and TRBJ2-2; 8 positions match TRBD1. The germline gives CDR1 LNHNV, CDR2 YYDKDF (reference sequence). CDR3 length equals 16 residues. The V gene end was trimmed by 7 bases and the J gene end by 4 bases; junction bases not matched to a gene: 11. The CDR3 DNA follows: TGTGCCACCACCCCAATGGACAGGGCGGGCACCGGGGAGCTGTTTTTT. Protein: CATTPMDRAGTGELFF. The complete variable domain, with remaining parts taken from reference TRBV15 and TRBJ2-2, reads DAMVIQNPRYQVTQFGKPVTLSCSQTLNHNVMYWYQQKSSQAPKLLFHYYDKDFNNEADTPDNFQSRRPNTSFCFLDIRSPGLGDTAMYLCATTPMDRAGTGELFFGEGSRLTVL.

The chain combines TRBV7-2 with TRBJ2-3; 10 bases fit TRBD2. The CDR3 has 17 residues. After removal of 3 bases from V and 6 bases from J, the junction contained 12 bases not matched to a gene. Germline CDR1 is SGHTA and CDR2 is FQGNSA. As DNA, the CDR3 is TGTGCCAGCAGCTTTAGCGGGAGGTTGGGTTTTGCTGATACGCAGTATTTT. Translating gives CASSFSGRLGFADTQYF.

This sequence joins TRBV2 and TRBJ1-5; possible D gene TRBD1, 6 bases. CDR1 and CDR2 from the germline V gene are SNHLY and FYNNEI. The CDR3 is 13 residues long. With 7 bases removed from V and 1 base from J, the gap between germline ends came to 8 bases. Here the CDR3 reads CASKQGSNQPQHF. Here the CDR3 DNA reads TGTGCCAGCAAACAGGGAAGCAATCAGCCCCAGCATTTT.

The V and J genes are TRBV2 and TRBJ2-4; TRBD1 matches 9 bases. This CDR3 region has 16 residues. J was trimmed by 7 bases and V by 7 bases; bases with no gene match: 14. Germline V gene lookup returns CDR1 SNHLY and CDR2 FYNNEI. CDR3: CASNEGGTGFENIQYF. Here the CDR3 DNA reads TGTGCCAGCAACGAAGGGGGGACAGGGTTCGAGAACATTCAGTACTTC.

The chain employs TRBV25-1 and TRBJ1-3; 7 nucleotides match TRBD1. V lost 6 bases and J lost 3; bases outside the gene matches: 8. Germline assignment: CDR1 MGHDK and CDR2 SYGVNS. The CDR3 runs 15 residues. In DNA form, the CDR3 reads TGTGCCAGCAGGGTGACAGGGCCGAATGGAAACACCATATATTTT. It codes for CASRVTGPNGNTIYF.

The V call is TRBV2, the J call TRBJ2-1; 11 nucleotides agree with TRBD2. Per the germline V gene, CDR1 is SNHLY and CDR2 is FYNNEI. The CDR3 covers 16 residues. J was trimmed by 3 bases and V by 8 bases; bases with no gene match: 9. CDR3: CASRGTSGTYYNEQFF. In DNA, the CDR3 is TGTGCCAGCCGCGGGACTAGCGGTACATACTACAATGAGCAGTTCTTC.

V is TRBV5-4 and J is TRBJ2-3; D unresolved. The CDR3 sequence is 15 residues long. Trimming took 1 base from V and 0 from J, leaving 9 bases between them. The germline CDR1 and CDR2 sequences are SGHNT and YYREEE (reference sequence). The CDR3 sequence: CASSLFGISTDTQYF. The CDR3 region has the DNA TGTGCCAGCAGCTTGTTTGGCATTAGCACAGATACGCAGTATTTT.

This chain uses TRBV6-1 with TRBJ2-7; TRBD2 matches at 12 bases. From germline, CDR1 is MNHNS and CDR2 SASEGT. After removal of 7 bases from V and 1 base from J, the junction contained 5 bases not matched to a gene. The CDR3 sequence is 15 residues long. The CDR3 sequence: CASNPSGRASYEQYF. CDR3 DNA sequence: TGTGCCAGCAATCCTAGCGGGAGGGCTTCCTACGAGCAGTACTTC.

The chain combines TRBV30 with TRBJ1-6; D may be TRBD1 (6 bases). Per germline, CDR1 GTSNPN and CDR2 SVGIG (reference sequence). Deletions cut 2 bases from V and 7 bases from J, with 27 bases between. This CDR3 has 19 amino acids. Here the CDR3 reads CAWSPSLRDIVTPNSPLHF. In DNA form, the CDR3 reads TGTGCCTGGAGTCCATCCCTACGGGACATTGTTACACCCAATTCACCCCTCCACTTT.

This clone showed up just a few times. J is TRBJ1-5 and V is TRBV28, with 9 bases that match TRBD1. After removal of 7 bases from V and 7 bases from J, the junction contained 5 bases not matched to a gene. The CDR3 covers 13 residues. The germline V gene has CDR1 MDHEN and CDR2 SYDVKM. The CDR3 region has the DNA TGTGCCAGCAACAGGGGGCAGAGGCAGCCCCAGCATTTT. Its protein product is CASNRGQRQPQHF.

In this sample, this clone turned up once. V usage is TRBV30 and J usage is TRBJ2-5, with D possibly matching TRBD1 (8 bases). In germline, CDR1 is GTSNPN, CDR2 SVGIG (reference sequence). The CDR3 length is 12 residues. The V end was cut by 4 bases, the J end by 7 bases, with 13 bases between. For the CDR3, the DNA is TGTGCCTGGACAGGGGGCGGGGGGACCCAGTACTTC. Protein product: CAWTGGGGTQYF.

The V gene is TRBV7-2, the J gene TRBJ2-7; 8 bases are shared with TRBD2. This CDR3 contains 14 residues. Germline CDR1 SGHTA, CDR2 FQGNSA. V shed 6 bases and J 9 bases; nucleotides not matched to a gene: 13. CDR3 nucleotides: TGTGCCAGCAGTCGGGGGGGTTCGGTGGTCGGGCAGTACTTC. Residues: CASSRGGSVVGQYF.

This sequence joins TRBV2 and TRBJ2-1; D perhaps matches TRBD2 (6 bases). Germline CDR1 reads SNHLY; CDR2 reads FYNNEI. The CDR3 covers 16 residues. Trimming stripped 4 bases from V and 7 bases from J, with 20 bases between. CDR3 bases: TGTGCCAGCAGTGTTAATCGCGGCACTGCGGGAAATGAGCAGTTCTTC. Protein sequence: CASSVNRGTAGNEQFF.

The chain recombines TRBV4-1 with TRBJ1-5, with unresolved D. CDR1 and CDR2 from the germline V gene are MGHRA and YSYEKL. Trimming took off 0 bases at V and 7 bases at J, with 7 bases between the two ends. The CDR3 spans 13 residues. The CDR3 spells CASSQDSEQPQHF. CDR3 coding DNA: TGCGCCAGCAGCCAAGATTCGGAGCAGCCCCAGCATTTT.

CDR3 nucleotide sequence: TGTGCCAGCAGTTTATACGGCTACGAGCAGTACTTC. As protein: CASSLYGYEQYF. This sequence joins TRBV28 and TRBJ2-7; D is undetermined. V dropped 1 base and J dropped 3 bases, with 4 bases sitting between them. The CDR3 loop spans 12 amino acids. Germline-derived CDR1 and CDR2 are MDHEN and SYDVKM.